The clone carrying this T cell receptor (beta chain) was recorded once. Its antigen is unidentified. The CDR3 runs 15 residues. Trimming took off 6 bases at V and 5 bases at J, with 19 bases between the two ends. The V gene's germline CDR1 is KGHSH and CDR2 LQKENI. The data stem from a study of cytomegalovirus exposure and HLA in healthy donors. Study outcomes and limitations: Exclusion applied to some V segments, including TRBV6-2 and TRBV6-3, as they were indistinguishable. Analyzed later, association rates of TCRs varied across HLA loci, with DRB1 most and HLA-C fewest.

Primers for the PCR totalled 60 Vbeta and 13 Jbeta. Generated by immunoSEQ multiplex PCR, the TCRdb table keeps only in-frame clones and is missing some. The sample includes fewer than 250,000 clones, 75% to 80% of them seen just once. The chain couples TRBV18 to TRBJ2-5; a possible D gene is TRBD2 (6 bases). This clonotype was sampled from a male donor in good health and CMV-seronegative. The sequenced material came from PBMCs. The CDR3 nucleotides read TGTGCCAGCTCCGACCGGCGGGGACTTACGGAGACCCAGTACTTC. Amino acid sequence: CASSDRRGLTETQYF.